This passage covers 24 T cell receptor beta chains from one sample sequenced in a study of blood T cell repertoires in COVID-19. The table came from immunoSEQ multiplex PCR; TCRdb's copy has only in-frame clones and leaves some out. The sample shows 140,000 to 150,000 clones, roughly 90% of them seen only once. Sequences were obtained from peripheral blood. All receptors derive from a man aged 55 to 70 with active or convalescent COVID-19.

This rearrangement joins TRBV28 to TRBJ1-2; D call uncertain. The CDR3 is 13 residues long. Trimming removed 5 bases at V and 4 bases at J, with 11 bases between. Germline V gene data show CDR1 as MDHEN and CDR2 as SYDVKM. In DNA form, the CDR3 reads TGTGCCAGCAGTCCCGGTCGATTCTATGGCTACACCTTC. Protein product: CASSPGRFYGYTF.

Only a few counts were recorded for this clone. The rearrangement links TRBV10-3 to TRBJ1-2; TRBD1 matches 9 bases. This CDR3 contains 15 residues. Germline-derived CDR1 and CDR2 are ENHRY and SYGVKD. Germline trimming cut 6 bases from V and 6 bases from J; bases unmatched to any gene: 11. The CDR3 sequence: CAISSGTGSWDGYTF. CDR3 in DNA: TGTGCCATCAGCTCCGGGACAGGGAGTTGGGATGGCTACACCTTC.

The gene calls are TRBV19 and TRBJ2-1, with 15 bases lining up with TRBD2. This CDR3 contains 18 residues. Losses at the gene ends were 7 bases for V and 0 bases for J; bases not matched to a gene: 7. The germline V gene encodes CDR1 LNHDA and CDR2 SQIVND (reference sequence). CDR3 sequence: CASMGLAGGRSSYNEQFF. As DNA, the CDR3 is TGTGCCAGTATGGGACTAGCGGGGGGACGGAGCTCCTACAATGAGCAGTTCTTC.

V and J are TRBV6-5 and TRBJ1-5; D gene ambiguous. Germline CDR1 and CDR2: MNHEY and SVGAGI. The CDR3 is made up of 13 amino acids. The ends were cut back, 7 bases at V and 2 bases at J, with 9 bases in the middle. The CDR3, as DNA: TGTGCCAGCAAGGAGAACGGCAATCAGCCCCAGCATTTT. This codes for CASKENGNQPQHF.

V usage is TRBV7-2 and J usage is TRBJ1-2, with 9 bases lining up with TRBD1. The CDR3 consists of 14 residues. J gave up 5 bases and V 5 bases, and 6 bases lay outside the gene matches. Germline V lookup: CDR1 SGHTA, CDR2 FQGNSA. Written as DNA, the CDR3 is TGTGCCAGCAGCGCCGGGACAGGGACGTATGGCTACACCTTC. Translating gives CASSAGTGTYGYTF. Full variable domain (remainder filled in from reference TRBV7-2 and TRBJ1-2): GAGVSQSPSNKVTEKGKDVELRCDPISGHTALYWYRQSLGQGLEFLIYFQGNSAPDKSGLPSDRFSAERTGGSVSTLTIQRTQQEDSAVYLCASSAGTGTYGYTFGSGTRLTVV.

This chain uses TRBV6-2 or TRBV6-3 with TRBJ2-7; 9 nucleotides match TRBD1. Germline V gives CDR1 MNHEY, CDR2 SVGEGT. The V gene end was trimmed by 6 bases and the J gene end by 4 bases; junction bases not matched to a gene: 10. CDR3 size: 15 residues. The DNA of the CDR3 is TGTGCCAGCAGCCCACGGACAGGGGCGCTATACGAGCAGTACTTC. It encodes CASSPRTGALYEQYF.

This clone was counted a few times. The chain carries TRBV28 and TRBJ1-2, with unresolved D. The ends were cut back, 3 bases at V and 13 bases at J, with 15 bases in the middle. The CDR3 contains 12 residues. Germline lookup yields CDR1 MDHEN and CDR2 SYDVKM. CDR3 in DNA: TGTGCCAGCAGTTTTGAGCGCAGAGCTTTCACCTTC. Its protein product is CASSFERRAFTF.

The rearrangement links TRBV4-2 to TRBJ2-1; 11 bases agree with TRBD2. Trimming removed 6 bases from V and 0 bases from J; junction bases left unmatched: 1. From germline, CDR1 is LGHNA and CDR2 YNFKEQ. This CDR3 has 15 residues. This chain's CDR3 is CASRLAGGSYNEQFF. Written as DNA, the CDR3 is TGTGCCAGCAGGCTAGCGGGGGGCTCCTACAATGAGCAGTTCTTC.

The CDR3 region is CASSLSGLGYEQYF. The CDR3 DNA is TGTGCCAGCAGTTTAAGCGGGCTTGGCTACGAGCAGTACTTC. The chain has TRBV27 and TRBJ2-7; D may be TRBD2 (6 bases). This CDR3 has 14 amino acids. CDR1 and CDR2 from the germline V gene are MNHEY and SMNVEV (reference sequence). V gave up 2 bases and J gave up 3 bases, with 11 bases separating them.

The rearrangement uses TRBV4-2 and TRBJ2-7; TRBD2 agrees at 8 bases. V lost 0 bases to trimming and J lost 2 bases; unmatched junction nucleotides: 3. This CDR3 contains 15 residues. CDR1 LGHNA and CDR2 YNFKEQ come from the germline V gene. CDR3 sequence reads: CASSQDTGGAYEQYF. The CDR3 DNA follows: TGTGCCAGCAGCCAAGATACGGGGGGGGCCTACGAGCAGTACTTC.

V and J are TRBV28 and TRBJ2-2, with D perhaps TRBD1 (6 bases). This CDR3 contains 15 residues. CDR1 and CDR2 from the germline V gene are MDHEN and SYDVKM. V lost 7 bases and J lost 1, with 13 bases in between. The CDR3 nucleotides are TGTGCCAGCATCCTGCAGGGACAGAACACCGGGGAGCTGTTTTTT. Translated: CASILQGQNTGELFF. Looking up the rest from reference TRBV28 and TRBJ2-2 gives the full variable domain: DVKVTQSSRYLVKRTGEKVFLECVQDMDHENMFWYRQDPGLGLRLIYFSYDVKMKEKGDIPEGYSVSREKKERFSLILESASTNQTSMYLCASILQGQNTGELFFGEGSRLTVL.

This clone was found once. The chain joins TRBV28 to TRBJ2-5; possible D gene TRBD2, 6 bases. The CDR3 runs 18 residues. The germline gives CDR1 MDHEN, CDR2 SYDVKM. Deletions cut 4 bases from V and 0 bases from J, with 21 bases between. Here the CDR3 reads CASSSLWGSGKYQETQYF. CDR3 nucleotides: TGTGCCAGCAGTTCCCTTTGGGGTAGCGGCAAGTACCAAGAGACCCAGTACTTC.

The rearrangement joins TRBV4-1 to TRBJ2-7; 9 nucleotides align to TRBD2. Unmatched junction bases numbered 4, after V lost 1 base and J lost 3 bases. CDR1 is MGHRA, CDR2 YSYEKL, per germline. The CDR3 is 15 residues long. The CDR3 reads CASSQGLAGNYEQYF. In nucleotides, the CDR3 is TGCGCCAGCAGCCAAGGGCTAGCGGGAAACTACGAGCAGTACTTC.

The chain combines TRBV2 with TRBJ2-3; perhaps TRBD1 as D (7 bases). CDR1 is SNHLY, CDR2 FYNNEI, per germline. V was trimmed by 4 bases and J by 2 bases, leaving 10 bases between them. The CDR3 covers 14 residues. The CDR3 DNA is TGTGCCAGCAGTGGCGGGACAGTCACAGATACGCAGTATTTT. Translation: CASSGGTVTDTQYF.

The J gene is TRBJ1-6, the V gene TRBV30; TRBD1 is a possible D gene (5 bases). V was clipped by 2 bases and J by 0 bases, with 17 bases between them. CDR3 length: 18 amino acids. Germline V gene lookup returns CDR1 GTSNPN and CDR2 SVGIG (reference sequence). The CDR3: CAWSPRGGVSSYNSPLHF. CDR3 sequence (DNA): TGTGCCTGGAGTCCTCGGGGAGGGGTGAGCTCCTATAATTCACCCCTCCACTTT.

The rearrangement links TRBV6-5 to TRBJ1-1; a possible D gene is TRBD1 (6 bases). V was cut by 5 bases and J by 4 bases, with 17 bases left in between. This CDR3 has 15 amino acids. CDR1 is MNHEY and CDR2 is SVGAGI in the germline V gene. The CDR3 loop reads CASSRVGARGTEAFF. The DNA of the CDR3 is TGTGCCAGCAGTAGAGTGGGGGCCAGAGGCACTGAAGCTTTCTTT.

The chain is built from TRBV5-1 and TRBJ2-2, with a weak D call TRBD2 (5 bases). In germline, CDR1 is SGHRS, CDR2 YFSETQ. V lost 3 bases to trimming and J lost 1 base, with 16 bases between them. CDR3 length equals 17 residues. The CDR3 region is CASSSVWVEGNTGELFF. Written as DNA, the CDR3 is TGCGCCAGCAGCTCGGTGTGGGTTGAGGGGAACACCGGGGAGCTGTTTTTT.

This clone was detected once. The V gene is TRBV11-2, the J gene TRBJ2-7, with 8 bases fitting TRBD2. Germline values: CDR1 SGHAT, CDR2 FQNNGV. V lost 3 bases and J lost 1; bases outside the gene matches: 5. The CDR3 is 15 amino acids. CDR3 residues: CASSLGGLGSYEQYF. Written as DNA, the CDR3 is TGTGCCAGCAGCTTGGGGGGACTAGGTTCCTACGAGCAGTACTTC.

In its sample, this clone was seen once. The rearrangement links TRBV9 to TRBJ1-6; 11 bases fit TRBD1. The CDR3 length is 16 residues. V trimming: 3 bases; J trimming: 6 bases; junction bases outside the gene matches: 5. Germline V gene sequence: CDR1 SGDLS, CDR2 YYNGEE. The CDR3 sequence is CASSGGTGGTNSPLHF. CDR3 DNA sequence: TGTGCCAGCAGCGGGGGGACAGGGGGGACTAATTCACCCCTCCACTTT.

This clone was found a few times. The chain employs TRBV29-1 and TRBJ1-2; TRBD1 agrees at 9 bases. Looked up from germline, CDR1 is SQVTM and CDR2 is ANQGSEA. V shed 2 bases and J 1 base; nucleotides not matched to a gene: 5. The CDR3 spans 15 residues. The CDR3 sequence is CSVERGQGYNYGYTF. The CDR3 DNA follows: TGCAGCGTTGAAAGGGGACAGGGATATAACTATGGCTACACCTTC.

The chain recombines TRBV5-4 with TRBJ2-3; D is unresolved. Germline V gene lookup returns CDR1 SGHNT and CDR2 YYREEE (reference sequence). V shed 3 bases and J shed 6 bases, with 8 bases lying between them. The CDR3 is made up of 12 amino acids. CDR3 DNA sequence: TGTGCCAGCAGCTCCTACTCTGATACGCAGTATTTT. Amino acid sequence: CASSSYSDTQYF.

CDR3 sequence (DNA): TGTGCCAGCAGCTTAGCGGCTAGCGGGGGGGCGATTGAGCAGTTCTTC. Translating it yields CASSLAASGGAIEQFF. The V gene is TRBV7-2, the J gene TRBJ2-1; 12 positions match TRBD2. Trimming took 0 bases from V and 9 from J; bases not matched to a gene: 6. The CDR3 spans 16 residues. Germline values: CDR1 SGHTA, CDR2 FQGNSA. The variable domain in full, with the rest retrieved from reference TRBV7-2 and TRBJ2-1, is GAGVSQSPSNKVTEKGKDVELRCDPISGHTALYWYRQSLGQGLEFLIYFQGNSAPDKSGLPSDRFSAERTGGSVSTLTIQRTQQEDSAVYLCASSLAASGGAIEQFFGPGTRLTVL.

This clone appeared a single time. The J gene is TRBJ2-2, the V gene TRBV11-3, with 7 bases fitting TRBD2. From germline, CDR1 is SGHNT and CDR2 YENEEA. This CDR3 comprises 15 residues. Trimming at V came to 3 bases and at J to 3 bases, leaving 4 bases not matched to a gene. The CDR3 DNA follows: TGTGCCAGCAGCTTCCTTGGGGGGGACACCGGGGAGCTGTTTTTT. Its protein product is CASSFLGGDTGELFF.

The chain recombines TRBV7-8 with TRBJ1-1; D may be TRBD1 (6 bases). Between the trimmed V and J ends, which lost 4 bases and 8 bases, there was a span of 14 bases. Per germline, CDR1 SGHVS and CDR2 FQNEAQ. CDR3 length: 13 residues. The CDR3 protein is CASSSRQAPEAFF. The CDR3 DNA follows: TGTGCCAGCAGCTCCAGACAGGCCCCCGAAGCTTTCTTT.